Listed here are 8 T cell receptor beta chains from one sample, sequenced in a study of blood T cell repertoires in COVID-19. Measured with immunoSEQ multiplex PCR; TCRdb has only the in-frame clones, and not every one. Here the sample spans about 360,000 clones, 65% to 90% being singletons. Material for sequencing was peripheral blood. The receptors derive from an older woman with COVID-19, enrolled during active disease.

This chain uses TRBV19 with TRBJ2-3, with 8 nucleotides matching TRBD1. CDR1 is LNHDA, CDR2 SQIVND, per germline (reference sequence). Losses at the gene ends were 4 bases for V and 4 bases for J; bases not matched to a gene: 13. This CDR3 comprises 17 residues. The CDR3 coding sequence is TGTGCCAGTAGTACACCGGGACAAACCAGGGGGCCAGATACGCAGTATTTT. The encoded protein is CASSTPGQTRGPDTQYF.

This rearrangement joins TRBV7-2 to TRBJ2-2, with TRBD1 identical over 7 bases. Per germline, CDR1 SGHTA and CDR2 FQGNSA. The CDR3 is 19 residues long. The V segment lost 6 bases and the J segment 4 bases; nucleotides outside the gene matches: 20. CDR3 in DNA: TGTGCCAGCAGGGATGGCCCCTATGAGGGGGCATCTCTCACCGGGGAGCTGTTTTTT. Its translation: CASRDGPYEGASLTGELFF.

This clone occurred a few times. The CDR3 is CAWSWESEQYF. CDR3 coding DNA: TGTGCCTGGAGTTGGGAGTCCGAGCAGTACTTC. The J gene is TRBJ2-7, the V gene TRBV30, with D possibly TRBD2 on 5 matching bases. Germline values: CDR1 GTSNPN, CDR2 SVGIG (reference sequence). The CDR3 runs to 11 residues. V lost 2 bases and J lost 6, with 8 bases in between.

The rearrangement links TRBV20-1 to TRBJ1-2; a weak D match, TRBD1 (5 bases). Between the trimmed V and J ends, which lost 3 bases and 5 bases, there was a span of 13 bases. The CDR3 contains 13 residues. Germline V CDR1 and CDR2: DFQATT, SNEGSKA (reference sequence). The CDR3 sequence: CSASYGGEYGYTF. For the CDR3, the DNA is TGCAGTGCTAGTTACGGGGGGGAGTATGGCTACACCTTC.

This clone appeared a single time. The chain carries TRBV28 and TRBJ2-7, with D perhaps TRBD1 (6 bases). Trimming pared 7 bases from V and 5 bases from J, leaving 18 bases between. CDR1 is MDHEN, CDR2 SYDVKM, per germline. The CDR3 extends over 14 amino acids. The CDR3 loop is CASKPGTTTDEQYF. CDR3 coding DNA: TGTGCCAGCAAACCCGGGACAACAACGGACGAGCAGTACTTC.

This clone has a handful of counts. This sequence joins TRBV27 and TRBJ1-6; TRBD1 aligns across 7 bases. V dropped 5 bases and J dropped 6; count of bases not matched to a gene: 4. The CDR3 length is 14 residues. Germline V gene sequence: CDR1 MNHEY, CDR2 SMNVEV (reference sequence). The CDR3 reads CASSDRAGNSPLHF. In DNA form, the CDR3 reads TGTGCCAGCAGTGACAGGGCCGGTAATTCACCCCTCCACTTT.

The J gene is TRBJ1-1, the V gene TRBV18; D remains ambiguous. The V gene's germline CDR1 is KGHSH and CDR2 LQKENI. This CDR3 has 14 residues. V lost 2 bases, J lost 2 bases, and 9 bases lay in between. CDR3 region: CASSPGLSNTEAFF. The CDR3 DNA reads TGTGCCAGCTCACCAGGTCTGAGTAACACTGAAGCTTTCTTT.

In DNA form, the CDR3 reads TGCGCCAGCAGCCGACTCCCCTCCTCAGGGGGTAAGACCCAGCATTTT. This sequence encodes CASSRLPSSGGKTQHF. V usage is TRBV5-1 and J usage is TRBJ1-5, with 7 bases identical to TRBD1. The CDR3 totals 16 residues. V gave up 4 bases and J gave up 11 bases; unmatched junction bases: 18. Per germline, CDR1 SGHRS and CDR2 YFSETQ. Using reference TRBV5-1 and TRBJ1-5 for the parts outside the CDR3, the full variable domain is KAGVTQTPRYLIKTRGQQVTLSCSPISGHRSVSWYQQTPGQGLQFLFEYFSETQRNKGNFPGRFSGRQFSNSRSEMNVSTLELGDSALYLCASSRLPSSGGKTQHFGDGTRLSIL.